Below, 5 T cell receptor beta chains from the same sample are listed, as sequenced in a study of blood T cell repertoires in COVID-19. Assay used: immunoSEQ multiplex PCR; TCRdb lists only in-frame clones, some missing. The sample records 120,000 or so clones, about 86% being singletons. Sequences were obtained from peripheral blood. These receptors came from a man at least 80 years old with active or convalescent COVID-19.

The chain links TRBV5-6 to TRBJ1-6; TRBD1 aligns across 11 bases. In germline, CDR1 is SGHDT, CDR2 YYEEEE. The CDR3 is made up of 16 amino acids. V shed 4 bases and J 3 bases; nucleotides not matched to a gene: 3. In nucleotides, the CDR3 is TGTGCCAGCAGCGGGACAGGGGGGAACTATAATTCACCCCTCCACTTT. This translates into CASSGTGGNYNSPLHF.

The CDR3: CASSLDFYEQYF. The CDR3 nucleotides read TGCGCCAGCAGCTTGGACTTCTACGAGCAGTACTTC. The V call is TRBV5-1, the J call TRBJ2-7; D is uncertain. The V and J ends lost 0 bases and 3 bases respectively, with 4 bases between them. The CDR3 covers 12 residues. Germline V gives CDR1 SGHRS, CDR2 YFSETQ.

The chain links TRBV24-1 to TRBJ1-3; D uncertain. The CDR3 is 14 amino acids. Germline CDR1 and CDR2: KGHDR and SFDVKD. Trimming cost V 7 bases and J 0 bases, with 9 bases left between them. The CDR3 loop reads CATSPGVSGNTIYF. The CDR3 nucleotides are TGTGCCACCAGCCCCGGGGTCTCTGGAAACACCATATATTTT.

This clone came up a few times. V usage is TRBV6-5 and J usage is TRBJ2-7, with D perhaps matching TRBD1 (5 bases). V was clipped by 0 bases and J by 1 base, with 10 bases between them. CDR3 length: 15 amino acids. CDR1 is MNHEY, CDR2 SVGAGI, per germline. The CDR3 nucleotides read TGTGCCAGCAGTTACTCGCCCAGGGAATCCTACGAGCAGTACTTC. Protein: CASSYSPRESYEQYF.

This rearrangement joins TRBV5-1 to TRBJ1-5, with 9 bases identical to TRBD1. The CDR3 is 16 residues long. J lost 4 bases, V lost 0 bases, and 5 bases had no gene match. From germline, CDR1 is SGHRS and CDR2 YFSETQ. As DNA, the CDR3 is TGCGCCAGCAGCTTGGAGGGACAGGGAGGGAATCAGCCCCAGCATTTT. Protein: CASSLEGQGGNQPQHF.